This TCR beta chain was sequenced in a study of blood T cell repertoires in COVID-19. Libraries were prepared by immunoSEQ multiplex PCR; TCRdb keeps only in-frame clonotypes and omits some of them. The repertoire has hundreds of thousands of clones, approximately 88% of them found once; the top ten carry 10% to 15%. The V end was cut by 2 bases, the J end by 2 bases, with 20 bases between. Germline assignment: CDR1 SGHTA and CDR2 FQGNSA. The CDR3 has 18 residues. Sequencing was done on a sample of peripheral blood. The chain recombines TRBV7-2 with TRBJ2-3, with D tentatively TRBD2 (5 bases). The source is a woman in her 50s with COVID-19, enrolled during active disease. The CDR3 is CASSLSRVSKRYTDTQYF. CDR3 bases: TGTGCCAGCAGCTTATCGAGGGTTTCCAAGAGGTACACAGATACGCAGTATTTT.